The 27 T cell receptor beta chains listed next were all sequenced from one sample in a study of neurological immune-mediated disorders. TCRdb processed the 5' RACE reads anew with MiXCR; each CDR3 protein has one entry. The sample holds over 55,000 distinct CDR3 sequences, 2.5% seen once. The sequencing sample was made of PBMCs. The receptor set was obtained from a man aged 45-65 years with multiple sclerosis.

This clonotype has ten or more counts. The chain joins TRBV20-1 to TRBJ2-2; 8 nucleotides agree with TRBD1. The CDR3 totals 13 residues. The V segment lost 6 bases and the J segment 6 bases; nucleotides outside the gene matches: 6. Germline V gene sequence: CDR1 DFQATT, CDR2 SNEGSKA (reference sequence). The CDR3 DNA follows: TGCAGTGCGGCAAACAGGGGGTCCGGGGAGCTGTTTTTT. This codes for CSAANRGSGELFF.

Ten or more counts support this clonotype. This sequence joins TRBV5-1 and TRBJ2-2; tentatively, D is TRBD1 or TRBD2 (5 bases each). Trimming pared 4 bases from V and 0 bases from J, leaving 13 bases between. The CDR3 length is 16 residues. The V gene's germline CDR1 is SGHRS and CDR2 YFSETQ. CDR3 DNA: TGCGCCAGCAGCCCCGGGACGAAGGCGAACACCGGGGAGCTGTTTTTT. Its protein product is CASSPGTKANTGELFF. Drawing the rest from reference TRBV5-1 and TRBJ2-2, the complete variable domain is KAGVTQTPRYLIKTRGQQVTLSCSPISGHRSVSWYQQTPGQGLQFLFEYFSETQRNKGNFPGRFSGRQFSNSRSEMNVSTLELGDSALYLCASSPGTKANTGELFFGEGSRLTVL.

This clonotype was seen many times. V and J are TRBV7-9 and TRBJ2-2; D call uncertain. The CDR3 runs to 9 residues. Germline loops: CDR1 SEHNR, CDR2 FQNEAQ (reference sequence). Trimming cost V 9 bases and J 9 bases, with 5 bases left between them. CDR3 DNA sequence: TGTGCCAGAGGACGGGAGCTGTTTTTT. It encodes CARGRELFF. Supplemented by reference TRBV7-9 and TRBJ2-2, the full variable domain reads DTGVSQNPRHKITKRGQNVTFRCDPISEHNRLYWYRQTLGQGPEFLTYFQNEAQLEKSRLLSDRFSAERPKGSFSTLEIQRTEQGDSAMYLCARGRELFFGEGSRLTVL.

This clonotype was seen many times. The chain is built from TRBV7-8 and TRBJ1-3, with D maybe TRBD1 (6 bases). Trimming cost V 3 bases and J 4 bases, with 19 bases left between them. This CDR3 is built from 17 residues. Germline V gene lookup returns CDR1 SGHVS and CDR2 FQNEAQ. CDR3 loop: CASSLNPQGLGGNTIYF. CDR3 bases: TGTGCCAGCAGCTTGAACCCGCAGGGGTTAGGGGGAAACACCATATATTTT.

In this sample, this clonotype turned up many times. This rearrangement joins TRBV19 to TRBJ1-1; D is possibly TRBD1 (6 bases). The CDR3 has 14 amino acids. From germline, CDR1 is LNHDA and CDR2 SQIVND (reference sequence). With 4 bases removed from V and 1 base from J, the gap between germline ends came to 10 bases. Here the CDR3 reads CASSNRVANTEAFF. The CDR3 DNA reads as TGTGCCAGTAGTAACAGGGTGGCGAACACTGAAGCTTTCTTT.

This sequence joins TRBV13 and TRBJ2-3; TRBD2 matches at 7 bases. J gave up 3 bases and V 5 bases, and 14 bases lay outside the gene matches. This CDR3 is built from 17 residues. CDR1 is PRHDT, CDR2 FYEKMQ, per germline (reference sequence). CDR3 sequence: CASSQPLALAATDTQYF. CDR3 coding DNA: TGTGCCAGCAGCCAACCCCTCGCCCTAGCGGCTACAGATACGCAGTATTTT.

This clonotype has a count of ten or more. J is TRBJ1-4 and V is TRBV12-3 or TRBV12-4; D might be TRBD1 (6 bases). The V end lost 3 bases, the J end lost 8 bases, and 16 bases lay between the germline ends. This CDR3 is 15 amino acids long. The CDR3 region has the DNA TGTGCCAGCAGTTTTAAGGGGGGCAGCGGCGAAAAACTGTTTTTT. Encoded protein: CASSFKGGSGEKLFF.

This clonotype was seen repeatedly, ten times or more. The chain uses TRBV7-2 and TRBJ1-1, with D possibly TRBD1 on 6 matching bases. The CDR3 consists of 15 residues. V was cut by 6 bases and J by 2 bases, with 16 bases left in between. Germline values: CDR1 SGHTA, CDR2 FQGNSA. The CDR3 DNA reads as TGTGCCAGCAGACAACAGGGAAGTGTAAACACTGAAGCTTTCTTT. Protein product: CASRQQGSVNTEAFF.

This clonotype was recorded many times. The CDR3 here is CASSKGTGLFPTNEKLFF. The CDR3 DNA follows: TGTGCCAGCAGCAAAGGGACAGGTTTATTCCCAACTAATGAAAAACTGTTTTTT. The rearrangement links TRBV21-1 to TRBJ1-4; TRBD1 is the table's D call, not checked against the DNA. TRBV21-1 corresponds to a pseudogene. CDR3 length: 18 residues.

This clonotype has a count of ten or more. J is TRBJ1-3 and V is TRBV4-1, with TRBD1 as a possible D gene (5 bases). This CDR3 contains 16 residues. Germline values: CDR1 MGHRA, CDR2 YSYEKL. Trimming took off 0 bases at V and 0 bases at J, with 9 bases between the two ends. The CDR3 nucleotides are TGCGCCAGCAGCCAAGAAGGGGCAGGCTCTGGAAACACCATATATTTT. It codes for CASSQEGAGSGNTIYF.

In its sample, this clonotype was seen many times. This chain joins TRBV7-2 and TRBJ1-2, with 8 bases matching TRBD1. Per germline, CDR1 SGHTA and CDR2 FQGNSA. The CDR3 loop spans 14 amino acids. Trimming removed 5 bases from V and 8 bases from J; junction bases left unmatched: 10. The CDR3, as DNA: TGTGCCAGCAGCCTCGGGACAGGTGTGGTCGGCTACACCTTC. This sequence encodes CASSLGTGVVGYTF.

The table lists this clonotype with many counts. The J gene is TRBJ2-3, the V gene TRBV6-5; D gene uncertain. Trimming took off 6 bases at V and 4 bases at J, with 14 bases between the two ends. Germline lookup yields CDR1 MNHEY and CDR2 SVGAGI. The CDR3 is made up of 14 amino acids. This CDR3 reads CASRVGQRSDTQYF. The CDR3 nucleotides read TGTGCCAGCAGGGTCGGCCAAAGATCAGATACGCAGTATTTT.

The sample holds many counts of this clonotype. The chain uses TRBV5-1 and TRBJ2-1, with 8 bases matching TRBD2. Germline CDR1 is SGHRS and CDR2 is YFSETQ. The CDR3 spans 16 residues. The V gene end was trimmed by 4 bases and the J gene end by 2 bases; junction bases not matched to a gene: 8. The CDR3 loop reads CASSPSRTSTYNEQFF. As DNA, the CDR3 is TGCGCCAGCAGCCCCTCGAGGACTAGCACCTACAATGAGCAGTTCTTC. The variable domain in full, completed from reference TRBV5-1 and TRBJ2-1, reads KAGVTQTPRYLIKTRGQQVTLSCSPISGHRSVSWYQQTPGQGLQFLFEYFSETQRNKGNFPGRFSGRQFSNSRSEMNVSTLELGDSALYLCASSPSRTSTYNEQFFGPGTRLTVL.

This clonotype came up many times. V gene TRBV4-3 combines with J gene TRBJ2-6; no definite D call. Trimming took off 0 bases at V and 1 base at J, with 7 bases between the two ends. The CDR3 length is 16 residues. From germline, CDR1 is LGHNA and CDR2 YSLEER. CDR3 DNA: TGCGCCAGCAGCCAAGAACGAGCATCTGGGGCCAACGTCCTGACTTTC. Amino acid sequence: CASSQERASGANVLTF.

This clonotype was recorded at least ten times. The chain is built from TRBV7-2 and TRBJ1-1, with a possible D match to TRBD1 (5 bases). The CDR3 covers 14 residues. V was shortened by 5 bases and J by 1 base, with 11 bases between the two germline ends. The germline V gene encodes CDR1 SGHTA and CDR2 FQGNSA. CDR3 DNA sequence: TGTGCCAGCAGCACTTACGGACAGAACACTGAAGCTTTCTTT. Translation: CASSTYGQNTEAFF.

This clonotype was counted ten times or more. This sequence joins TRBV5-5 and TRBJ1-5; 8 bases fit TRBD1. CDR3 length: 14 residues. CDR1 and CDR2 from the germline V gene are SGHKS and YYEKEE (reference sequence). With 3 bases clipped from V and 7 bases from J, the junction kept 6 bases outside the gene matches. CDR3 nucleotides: TGTGCCAGCAGCTGGCGGGACAGGCACCAGCCCCAGCATTTT. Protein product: CASSWRDRHQPQHF.

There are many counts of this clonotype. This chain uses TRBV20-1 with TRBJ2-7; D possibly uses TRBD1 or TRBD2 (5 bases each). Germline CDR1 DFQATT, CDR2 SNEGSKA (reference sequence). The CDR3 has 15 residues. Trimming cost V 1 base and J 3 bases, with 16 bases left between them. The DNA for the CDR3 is TGCAGTGCTAGAGGCAGGGTGGGACCACTCTACGAGCAGTACTTC. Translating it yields CSARGRVGPLYEQYF.

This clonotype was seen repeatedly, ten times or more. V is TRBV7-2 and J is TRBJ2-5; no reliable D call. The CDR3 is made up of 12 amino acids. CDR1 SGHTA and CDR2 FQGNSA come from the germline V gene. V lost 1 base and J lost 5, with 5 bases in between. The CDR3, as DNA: TGTGCCAGCAGCTTAGATCGGGAGACCCAGTACTTC. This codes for CASSLDRETQYF.

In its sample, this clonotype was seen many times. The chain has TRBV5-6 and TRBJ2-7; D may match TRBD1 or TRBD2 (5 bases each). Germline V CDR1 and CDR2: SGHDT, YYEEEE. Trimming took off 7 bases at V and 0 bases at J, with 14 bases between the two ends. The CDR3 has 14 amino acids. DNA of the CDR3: TGTGCCAGCTGCTGGGGGTCGAGCTCCTACGAGCAGTACTTC. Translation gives CASCWGSSSYEQYF.

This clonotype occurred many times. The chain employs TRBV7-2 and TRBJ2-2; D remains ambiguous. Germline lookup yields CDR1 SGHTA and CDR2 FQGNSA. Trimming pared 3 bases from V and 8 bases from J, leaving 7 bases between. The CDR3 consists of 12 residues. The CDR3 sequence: CASSLGLGELFF. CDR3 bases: TGTGCCAGCAGCTTGGGGTTGGGGGAGCTGTTTTTT.

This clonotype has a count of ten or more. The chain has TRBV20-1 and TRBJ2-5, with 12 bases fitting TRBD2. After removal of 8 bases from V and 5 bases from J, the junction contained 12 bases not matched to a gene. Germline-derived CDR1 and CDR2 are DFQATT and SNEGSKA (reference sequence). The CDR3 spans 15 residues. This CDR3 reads CSPGDRLAGGETQYF. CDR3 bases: TGCAGTCCAGGAGACCGGCTAGCGGGGGGGGAGACCCAGTACTTC.

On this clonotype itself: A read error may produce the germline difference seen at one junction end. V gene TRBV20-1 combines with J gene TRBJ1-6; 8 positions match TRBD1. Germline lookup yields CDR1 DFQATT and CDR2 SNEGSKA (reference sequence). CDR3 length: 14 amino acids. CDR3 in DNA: TGCAGTGACCCGACAGGGGTTTTTAATTCAACCCTCAACTTT. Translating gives CSDPTGVFNSTLNF.

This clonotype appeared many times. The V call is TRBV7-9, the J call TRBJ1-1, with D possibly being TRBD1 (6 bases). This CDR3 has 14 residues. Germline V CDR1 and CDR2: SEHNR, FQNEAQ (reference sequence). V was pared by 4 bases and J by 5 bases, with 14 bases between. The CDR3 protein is CASSSYRDGTEAFF. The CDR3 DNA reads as TGTGCCAGCAGCTCTTACAGGGATGGAACTGAAGCTTTCTTT.

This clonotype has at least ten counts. CDR3 nucleotides: TGTGCCAGCAGTTTAGGACAAGGAAACACCATATATTTT. It translates to CASSLGQGNTIYF. The chain carries TRBV12-3 or TRBV12-4 and TRBJ1-3, with no clear D. V was cut by 1 base and J by 4 bases, with 5 bases left in between. The CDR3 totals 13 residues.

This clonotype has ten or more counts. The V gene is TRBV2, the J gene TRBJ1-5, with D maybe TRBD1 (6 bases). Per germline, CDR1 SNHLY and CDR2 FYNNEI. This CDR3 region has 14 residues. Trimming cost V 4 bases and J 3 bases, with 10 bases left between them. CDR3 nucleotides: TGTGCCAGCAGTGTCACAGGGCTCAATCAGCCCCAGCATTTT. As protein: CASSVTGLNQPQHF.

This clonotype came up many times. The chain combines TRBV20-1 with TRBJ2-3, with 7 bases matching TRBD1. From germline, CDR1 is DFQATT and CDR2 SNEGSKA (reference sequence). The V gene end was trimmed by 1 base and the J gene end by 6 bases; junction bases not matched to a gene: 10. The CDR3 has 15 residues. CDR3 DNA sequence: TGCAGTGCTAGAGCCCCGGGACAGACAAAGGATACGCAGTATTTT. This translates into CSARAPGQTKDTQYF.

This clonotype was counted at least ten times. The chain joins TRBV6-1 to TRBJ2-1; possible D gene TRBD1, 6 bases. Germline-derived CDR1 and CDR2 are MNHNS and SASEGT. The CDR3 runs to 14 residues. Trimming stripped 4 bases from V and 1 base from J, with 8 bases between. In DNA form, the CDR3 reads TGTGCCAGCAGTGGGACAGCTTCCTACAATGAGCAGTTCTTC. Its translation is CASSGTASYNEQFF.